The T cell receptor beta chain under discussion was sequenced for a study of control samples from healthy donors and cancer patients. V shed 8 bases and J 5 bases; nucleotides not matched to a gene: 11. The V gene's germline CDR1 is LNHNV and CDR2 YYDKDF (reference sequence). The CDR3 loop spans 15 amino acids. The method was immunoSEQ multiplex PCR; TCRdb's version includes in-frame clones alone and lacks a portion of them. The sample lists under 85,000 clones; about 79% were seen once. The sequencing input was PBMCs. The rearrangement joins TRBV15 to TRBJ2-7; 11 nucleotides match TRBD2. The sequence was obtained from a man aged 60 to 75 with head and neck cancer. The CDR3 DNA sequence: TGTGCCACCGGTCAACTTTTAGCGGGAGGGGACGAGCAGTACTTC. It specifies CATGQLLAGGDEQYF.